Following are 24 T cell receptor beta chains from one sample sequenced in a study of cytomegalovirus exposure and HLA in healthy donors. This PCR relied on a set of 60 Vbeta primers and 13 Jbeta primers. Generated by immunoSEQ multiplex PCR, the TCRdb table keeps only in-frame clones and is missing some. The repertoire holds about 57,000 clones, about 81% seen once, with almost 7% in the top ten. The sample taken for sequencing was PBMCs. Receptors were obtained from a young man in good health and CMV-seropositive.

The chain has TRBV7-3 and TRBJ2-7; 8 bases match TRBD1. J gave up 2 bases and V 6 bases, and 6 bases lay outside the gene matches. In germline, CDR1 is SGHTA, CDR2 FQGTGA. The CDR3 totals 14 residues. In DNA form, the CDR3 reads TGTGCCAGCAGATCCCCGGGACAGGCCTACGAGCAGTACTTC. Translation: CASRSPGQAYEQYF. Looking up the rest from reference TRBV7-3 and TRBJ2-7 gives the full variable domain: GAGVSQTPSNKVTEKGKYVELRCDPISGHTALYWYRQSLGQGPEFLIYFQGTGAADDSGLPNDRFFAVRPEGSVSTLKIQRTERGDSAVYLCASRSPGQAYEQYFGPGTRLTVT.

This clone has more than one count but fewer than ten. This chain links TRBV27 with TRBJ1-4, with D hard to call. V was pared by 4 bases and J by 6 bases, with 15 bases between. The CDR3 totals 15 residues. CDR1 MNHEY and CDR2 SMNVEV come from the germline V gene (reference sequence). In nucleotides, the CDR3 is TGTGCCAGCAGTTCAAACCGGGGTTGGGATGAAAAACTGTTTTTT. This gives the protein CASSSNRGWDEKLFF.

CDR3 DNA sequence: TGTGCCAGCAGCCCTGGACAGGGGGCCAATGGCTACACCTTC. Its translation is CASSPGQGANGYTF. V is TRBV6-5 and J is TRBJ1-2; 11 nucleotides agree with TRBD1. This CDR3 region has 14 residues. Germline V gene sequence: CDR1 MNHEY, CDR2 SVGAGI. V dropped 6 bases and J dropped 6; count of bases not matched to a gene: 6.

The J gene is TRBJ1-1, the V gene TRBV9, with 9 bases lining up with TRBD1. Germline CDR1 SGDLS, CDR2 YYNGEE. The CDR3 covers 16 residues. J was trimmed by 1 base and V by 0 bases; bases with no gene match: 4. The CDR3 reads CASSVGTGAKNTEAFF. The CDR3 region has the DNA TGTGCCAGCAGCGTAGGGACAGGGGCTAAGAACACTGAAGCTTTCTTT.

The chain couples TRBV28 to TRBJ1-1; a possible D gene is TRBD1 (6 bases). The CDR3 is 15 amino acids. Trimming shortened V by 2 bases and J by 9 bases, and 19 bases separated the two germline ends. Germline loops: CDR1 MDHEN, CDR2 SYDVKM. CDR3 nucleotides: TGTGCCAGCAGTTTAAGGGCGGCCACGCGGGGGCAAGCTTTCTTT. It is translated as CASSLRAATRGQAFF.

The chain uses TRBV5-6 and TRBJ2-5; weak D call: TRBD2 (5 bases). Germline CDR1 is SGHDT and CDR2 is YYEEEE. The CDR3 totals 16 residues. With 4 bases removed from V and 0 bases from J, the gap between germline ends came to 16 bases. In DNA, the CDR3 is TGTGCCAGCAGCGCCCAGATTCGGGGAAACCAAGAGACCCAGTACTTC. Protein: CASSAQIRGNQETQYF.

The chain is built from TRBV4-2 and TRBJ2-3; TRBD2 agrees at 7 bases. CDR3 length: 16 amino acids. V trimming: 0 bases; J trimming: 5 bases; junction bases outside the gene matches: 8. Germline CDR1 and CDR2: LGHNA and YNFKEQ. CDR3 residues: CASSQDGSGEVDTQYF. Written as DNA, the CDR3 is TGTGCCAGCAGCCAAGATGGCAGCGGGGAGGTAGATACGCAGTATTTT.

The genes are TRBV6-5 and TRBJ2-1, with D perhaps matching TRBD1 (5 bases). Germline CDR1 and CDR2: MNHEY and SVGAGI. This CDR3 is built from 15 residues. V was cut by 5 bases and J by 5 bases, with 16 bases left in between. The CDR3 region has the DNA TGTGCCAGCAGTGGTTTATGGGGCTTCAACAATGAGCAGTTCTTC. This gives the protein CASSGLWGFNNEQFF.

This clone was seen more than once but under ten times. The CDR3 loop reads CASSSGRAGNNEQFF. The CDR3 region has the DNA TGTGCCAGCAGCTCCGGGCGAGCGGGGAACAATGAGCAGTTCTTC. This chain links TRBV7-7 with TRBJ2-1; the match to TRBD2 covers 7 bases. The CDR3 loop spans 15 amino acids. Germline trimming cut 4 bases from V and 5 bases from J; bases unmatched to any gene: 8. Germline-derived CDR1 and CDR2 are SSHAT and FNYEAQ (reference sequence).

This sequence joins TRBV30 and TRBJ1-5, with a weak D call TRBD1 (6 bases). V lost 0 bases and J lost 5, with 26 bases in between. The CDR3 loop spans 19 amino acids. Germline V lookup: CDR1 GTSNPN, CDR2 SVGIG (reference sequence). DNA of the CDR3: TGTGCCTGGAGTGTACTGAGGGGGTTTTGCCTTTTTACTGATCAGCCCCAGCATTTT. This gives the protein CAWSVLRGFCLFTDQPQHF.

V gene TRBV5-6 combines with J gene TRBJ2-7; 12 bases map to TRBD1. V shed 5 bases and J 12 bases; nucleotides not matched to a gene: 6. The germline V gene has CDR1 SGHDT and CDR2 YYEEEE. The CDR3 spans 12 residues. The CDR3 spells CASSSGTGGLYF. The CDR3 region has the DNA TGTGCCAGCAGTTCCGGGACAGGGGGCTTGTACTTC.

The V and J genes are TRBV28 and TRBJ1-1; no clear D. Looked up from germline, CDR1 is MDHEN and CDR2 is SYDVKM. V was cut by 5 bases and J by 6 bases, with 10 bases left in between. The CDR3 has 12 residues. The CDR3 region has the DNA TGTGCCAGCAGTCCTCAGGTTGCTGAAGCTTTCTTT. Protein: CASSPQVAEAFF.

The chain couples TRBV11-3 to TRBJ2-7; D not resolved. Trimming cost V 5 bases and J 3 bases, with 8 bases left between them. The CDR3 covers 12 residues. CDR1 is SGHNT, CDR2 YENEEA, per germline. The CDR3 protein is CASSLSGYEQYF. The CDR3 nucleotides are TGTGCCAGCAGCCTCTCGGGCTACGAGCAGTACTTC.

The chain employs TRBV7-2 and TRBJ2-7; tentatively, D is TRBD2 (5 bases). CDR3 length: 15 amino acids. Germline V lookup: CDR1 SGHTA, CDR2 FQGNSA. The V end was cut by 5 bases, the J end by 2 bases, with 16 bases between. CDR3 sequence (DNA): TGTGCCAGCAGCGAACAAGGCGGGTACACCTACGAGCAGTACTTC. Protein product: CASSEQGGYTYEQYF. Variable domain in full (rest from reference TRBV7-2 and TRBJ2-7): GAGVSQSPSNKVTEKGKDVELRCDPISGHTALYWYRQSLGQGLEFLIYFQGNSAPDKSGLPSDRFSAERTGGSVSTLTIQRTQQEDSAVYLCASSEQGGYTYEQYFGPGTRLTVT.

This clone was observed a handful of times. This chain links TRBV7-7 with TRBJ2-3; the D gene is possibly TRBD1 (5 bases). CDR3 length equals 15 residues. V lost 1 base and J lost 3, with 11 bases in between. The germline CDR1 and CDR2 sequences are SSHAT and FNYEAQ (reference sequence). The CDR3 coding sequence is TGTGCCAGCAGCTTAGGTCTCCAGGGTACAGATACGCAGTATTTT. The encoded protein is CASSLGLQGTDTQYF.

The rearrangement joins TRBV19 to TRBJ1-1, with 9 positions matching TRBD1. Unmatched junction bases numbered 4, after V lost 7 bases and J lost 4 bases. Germline assignment: CDR1 LNHDA and CDR2 SQIVND (reference sequence). The CDR3 has 13 amino acids. CDR3 in DNA: TGTGCCAGTATGGGACAGGGCGGCACTGAAGCTTTCTTT. Protein: CASMGQGGTEAFF.

The sample holds a few counts of this clone. The V call is TRBV7-6, the J call TRBJ2-1; TRBD2 might be the D (6 bases). There are 17 residues in the CDR3. V was shortened by 2 bases and J by 6 bases, with 20 bases between the two germline ends. The germline V gene has CDR1 SGHVS and CDR2 FNYEAQ. The CDR3 spells CASSLRPPAGPTNEQFF. The CDR3 DNA reads TGTGCCAGCAGCTTAAGGCCCCCAGCGGGCCCTACCAATGAGCAGTTCTTC.

The CDR3 region has the DNA TGTGCCAGCAGTCCCACCAGGGGACAGGTCTCATGGGGCACTGAAGCTTTCTTT. Residues: CASSPTRGQVSWGTEAFF. The chain carries TRBV25-1 and TRBJ1-1, with 8 bases fitting TRBD1. Losses at the gene ends were 5 bases for V and 4 bases for J; bases not matched to a gene: 18. This CDR3 region has 18 residues. Germline CDR1 and CDR2: MGHDK and SYGVNS.

The chain recombines TRBV6-6 with TRBJ2-6; TRBD1 aligns across 7 bases. The CDR3 is 14 amino acids. CDR1 and CDR2 from the germline V gene are MNHNY and SVGAGI (reference sequence). Unmatched junction bases numbered 13, after V lost 10 bases and J lost 10 bases. CDR3 coding DNA: TGTGCCACCATGGGACAGCCCTTTACTAACGTCCTGACTTTC. Residues: CATMGQPFTNVLTF.

This clone was recorded only once. The V call is TRBV29-1, the J call TRBJ1-6, with D uncertain. There are 16 residues in the CDR3. The V gene's germline CDR1 is SQVTM and CDR2 ANQGSEA. With 1 base removed from V and 6 bases from J, the gap between germline ends came to 16 bases. The CDR3 is CSVEGVEVSPNSPLHF. The CDR3 DNA sequence: TGCAGCGTTGAAGGAGTGGAGGTCAGTCCTAATTCACCCCTCCACTTT. The whole variable domain, remainder taken from reference TRBV29-1 and TRBJ1-6, is SAVISQKPSRDICQRGTSLTIQCQVDSQVTMMFWYRQQPGQSLTLIATANQGSEATYESGFVIDKFPISRPNLTFSTLTVSNMSPEDSSIYLCSVEGVEVSPNSPLHFGNGTRLTVT.

This clone has more than one count but fewer than ten. J is TRBJ1-1 and V is TRBV11-2; maybe TRBD1 (5 bases). CDR1 is SGHAT, CDR2 FQNNGV, per germline. This CDR3 is built from 17 residues. Deletions cut 5 bases from V and 1 base from J, with 20 bases between. In DNA, the CDR3 is TGTGCCAGCAGCCGCATTATGGAATCAAGGGGGAACACTGAAGCTTTCTTT. It yields the protein CASSRIMESRGNTEAFF.

This chain links TRBV7-9 with TRBJ2-6; 10 positions match TRBD2. The ends lost 2 bases at V and 0 bases at J; junction bases unmatched: 4. Germline CDR1 is SEHNR and CDR2 is FQNEAQ (reference sequence). There are 18 residues in the CDR3. The CDR3 bases are TGTGCCAGCAGCTTAAGACTAGCGGGTTCCTCTGGGGCCAACGTCCTGACTTTC. Residues: CASSLRLAGSSGANVLTF.

The V call is TRBV7-8, the J call TRBJ2-7, with TRBD2 matching over 7 bases. Germline loops: CDR1 SGHVS, CDR2 FQNEAQ. Trimming at V came to 1 base and at J to 1 base, leaving 10 bases not matched to a gene. This CDR3 contains 17 residues. The CDR3 spells CASSLGDPGGGSYEQYF. The CDR3 nucleotides are TGTGCCAGCAGCTTAGGTGACCCCGGCGGGGGATCCTACGAGCAGTACTTC.

The rearrangement links TRBV5-4 to TRBJ1-4; D call uncertain. Deletions cut 1 base from V and 0 bases from J, with 4 bases between. The CDR3 is made up of 14 amino acids. CDR1 is SGHNT, CDR2 YYREEE, per germline (reference sequence). The CDR3 nucleotides read TGTGCCAGCAGCTTGACAGCAACTAATGAAAAACTGTTTTTT. It specifies CASSLTATNEKLFF.